Below are 4 T cell receptor beta chains sequenced from a single sample in a study of T cell repertoires in cytomegalovirus infection. TCRdb re-called the reads with MiXCR, one entry per CDR3 protein. The table has approximately 750,000 distinct CDR3 sequences, roughly 36% seen once. The specimen was PBMCs. Every receptor here comes from a human donor in good health (CMV status not recorded). Some clones in this sample may be carry-over from other donors' samples.

In its sample, this clonotype was seen a few times. The V call is TRBV6-5, the J call TRBJ1-2; D is uncertain. The germline gives CDR1 MNHEY, CDR2 SVGAGI. Trimming took 0 bases from V and 4 from J, leaving 12 bases between them. The length of the CDR3 is 15 residues. CDR3 nucleotide sequence: TGTGCCAGCAGTTACTCGCCGGGCAGGAGCTATGGCTACACCTTC. This sequence encodes CASSYSPGRSYGYTF.

This clonotype has a handful of counts. This chain joins TRBV15 and TRBJ2-1, with no clear D. V was clipped by 4 bases and J by 6 bases, with 16 bases between them. Germline V lookup: CDR1 LNHNV, CDR2 YYDKDF (reference sequence). The CDR3 is made up of 15 amino acids. The CDR3 DNA sequence: TGTGCCACCAGCACCAGGATAGGACCTGCCAATGAGCAGTTCTTC. This codes for CATSTRIGPANEQFF.

Comment on this clonotype: A much larger clone differs by one base, so this may be a read error. The rearrangement joins TRBV7-9 to TRBJ2-2; tentatively, D is TRBD1 (6 bases). CDR1 SEHNR and CDR2 FQNEAQ come from the germline V gene (reference sequence). The CDR3 runs to 16 residues. Here the CDR3 reads CASSARAGQNTGALFF. CDR3 bases: TGTGCCAGCAGCGCTAGGGCAGGACAGAACACCGGGGCGCTGTTTTTT.

This chain connects TRBV28 to TRBJ1-2; TRBD1 matches at 11 bases. With V trimmed by 10 bases and J by 6 bases, 13 bases remained unmatched. Germline V gene lookup returns CDR1 MDHEN and CDR2 SYDVKM. The CDR3 is made up of 15 amino acids. CDR3: CAIRLLAGQGDGYTF. The CDR3 DNA sequence: TGTGCCATCCGTTTATTAGCGGGACAGGGGGATGGCTACACCTTC.